Below are 29 T cell receptor beta chains sequenced from a single sample in a study of T cells after yellow fever vaccination. TCRdb ran MiXCR on the 5' RACE reads and lists one entry per CDR3 protein. The sample has 42,000 or so distinct CDR3 sequences; roughly 7% are singletons. The material was CD8+ T cells not binding an NS4B(214-222) dextramer, sorted from PBMCs, obtained 45 days after the yellow fever booster vaccination. These receptors were obtained from a man aged 25 to 40 who received the YFV17D yellow fever vaccine.

The chain combines TRBV30 with TRBJ2-7, with D perhaps given as TRBD1 or TRBD2 (5 bases each). Germline CDR1 and CDR2: GTSNPN and SVGIG (reference sequence). The CDR3 extends over 15 amino acids. Between the trimmed V and J ends, which lost 0 bases and 1 base, there was a span of 13 bases. In DNA, the CDR3 is TGTGCCTGGAGTGTCACCCCGGGGCCTTCCTACGAGCAGTACTTC. It yields the protein CAWSVTPGPSYEQYF.

This clonotype was counted ten times or more. The DNA for the CDR3 is TGTGCCATCAGTGAGGGGACTAGCGGGAGTACTGAGCAGTTCTTC. It codes for CAISEGTSGSTEQFF. The chain joins TRBV10-3 to TRBJ2-1; 14 bases align to TRBD2. The germline V gene encodes CDR1 ENHRY and CDR2 SYGVKD. J was trimmed by 9 bases and V by 2 bases; bases with no gene match: 3. CDR3 size: 15 residues.

This clonotype has a count of ten or more. The rearrangement links TRBV28 to TRBJ1-5; D gene uncertain. CDR3 size: 14 residues. V was cut by 2 bases and J by 3 bases, with 8 bases left in between. The germline CDR1 and CDR2 sequences are MDHEN and SYDVKM. CDR3 loop: CASSLIGSNQPQHF. Written as DNA, the CDR3 is TGTGCCAGCAGTTTAATAGGGTCCAATCAGCCCCAGCATTTT.

This clonotype has at least ten counts. The rearrangement uses TRBV24-1 and TRBJ2-2, with a weak D call TRBD2 (6 bases). Germline V gives CDR1 KGHDR, CDR2 SFDVKD. With 3 bases removed from V and 4 bases from J, the gap between germline ends came to 14 bases. The CDR3 is made up of 16 amino acids. This CDR3 is CATSDGGSLVTGELFF. The CDR3 bases are TGTGCCACCAGTGATGGGGGGAGTCTGGTCACCGGGGAGCTGTTTTTT.

At least ten counts were recorded for this clonotype. The rearrangement joins TRBV7-2 to TRBJ2-7; no clear D. Between the trimmed V and J ends, which lost 1 base and 5 bases, there was a span of 9 bases. The CDR3 contains 13 residues. The germline CDR1 and CDR2 sequences are SGHTA and FQGNSA. The chain's CDR3 is CASSLVQVDEQYF. The DNA of the CDR3 is TGTGCCAGCAGCTTAGTCCAGGTGGACGAGCAGTACTTC.

This chain uses TRBV27 with TRBJ1-6, with 8 bases aligning to TRBD1. The CDR3 length is 17 residues. With V trimmed by 9 bases and J by 1 base, 11 bases remained unmatched. CDR1 and CDR2 from the germline V gene are MNHEY and SMNVEV (reference sequence). CDR3 protein: CASRTGSRISYNSPLHF. DNA for the CDR3: TGTGCCAGTAGGACAGGGAGCCGTATATCCTATAATTCACCCCTCCACTTT.

This clonotype was counted a few times. The chain carries TRBV15 and TRBJ2-3, with D possibly matching TRBD1 (7 bases). Trimming pared 5 bases from V and 3 bases from J, leaving 21 bases between. Germline CDR1 is LNHNV and CDR2 is YYDKDF (reference sequence). The CDR3 loop spans 17 amino acids. CDR3 nucleotides: TGTGCCACCAGCCCTTATCAGGAGGGGGCGAGGACAGATACGCAGTATTTT. Translating it yields CATSPYQEGARTDTQYF.

This clonotype has ten or more counts. The CDR3 DNA is TGCGCCAGCAGCCCCTCCAGCGGGCTGGATGAGCAGTTCTTC. This encodes CASSPSSGLDEQFF. The chain links TRBV4-3 to TRBJ2-1, with a tentative D call TRBD2 (6 bases). Germline V lookup: CDR1 LGHNA, CDR2 YSLEER. V dropped 4 bases and J dropped 8 bases, with 15 bases sitting between them. CDR3 size: 14 residues.

There are many counts of this clonotype. V is TRBV12-3 or TRBV12-4 and J is TRBJ2-3; 10 nucleotides match TRBD1. This CDR3 comprises 15 residues. Trimming took 6 bases from V and 5 from J; bases not matched to a gene: 8. The CDR3 DNA follows: TGTGCCAGCAGGGCGAGACAGGGGGCCTTAGATACGCAGTATTTT. It is translated as CASRARQGALDTQYF.

The sample holds many counts of this clonotype. The rearrangement links TRBV6-8 to TRBJ2-3; 11 positions match TRBD1. Germline CDR1 MNHGY, CDR2 SAAAGT. J lost 4 bases, V lost 7 bases, and 13 bases had no gene match. The CDR3 contains 17 residues. CDR3 residues: CASNCPGQGAAADTQYF. The DNA of the CDR3 is TGTGCCAGCAACTGCCCAGGACAGGGGGCTGCAGCAGATACGCAGTATTTT.

A note on this clonotype: A much larger clone sits a single nucleotide away, making a read error possible. The V call is TRBV5-4, the J call TRBJ2-7; TRBD2 is a possible D gene (6 bases). The CDR3 covers 13 residues. Between the trimmed V and J ends, which lost 0 bases and 3 bases, there was a span of 7 bases. Per the germline V gene, CDR1 is SGHNT and CDR2 is YYREEE (reference sequence). The CDR3 protein is CASSLGGDYEQYF. CDR3 in DNA: TGTGCCAGCAGCTTGGGCGGGGACTACGAGCAGTACTTC. The entire variable domain, with the rest obtained from reference TRBV5-4 and TRBJ2-7, is as follows: ETGVTQSPTHLIKTRGQQVTLRCSSQSGHNTVSWYQQALGQGPQFIFQYYREEENGRGNFPPRFSGLQFPNYSSELNVNALELDDSALYLCASSLGGDYEQYFGPGTRLTVT.

This clonotype appeared many times. The gene calls are TRBV6-5 and TRBJ2-1, with D possibly called TRBD1 or TRBD2 (6 bases each). In germline, CDR1 is MNHEY, CDR2 SVGAGI. This CDR3 region has 18 residues. V was cut by 3 bases and J by 4 bases, with 22 bases left in between. The DNA for the CDR3 is TGTGCCAGCAGTTATTTGTCGGGGGCGGCTACCGATTACAATGAGCAGTTCTTC. Residues: CASSYLSGAATDYNEQFF.

This clonotype was seen many times. The J gene is TRBJ2-1, the V gene TRBV29-1; 7 nucleotides align to TRBD2. The V gene end was trimmed by 4 bases and the J gene end by 6 bases; junction bases not matched to a gene: 6. The CDR3 has 13 residues. CDR1 is SQVTM and CDR2 is ANQGSEA in the germline V gene. The CDR3 nucleotides read TGCAGCGTTGCGGGAGGCCAAGGCAATGAGCAGTTCTTC. Translating it yields CSVAGGQGNEQFF.

Turning to this clonotype: A single base separates this from a much larger clone, so it may be a read error. The V gene is TRBV11-2, the J gene TRBJ2-1; D may match TRBD1 or TRBD2 (6 bases each). V lost 9 bases and J 0 bases, leaving 18 bases between the germline ends. Germline V gene sequence: CDR1 SGHAT, CDR2 FQNNGV. This CDR3 comprises 16 residues. The CDR3 protein is CARRLGGISSYNEQFF. The CDR3 DNA is TGTGCCAGAAGGTTAGGGGGGATCAGCTCCTACAATGAGCAGTTCTTC.

There are many counts of this clonotype. The gene calls are TRBV20-1 and TRBJ2-6; TRBD2 aligns across 13 bases. Germline-derived CDR1 and CDR2 are DFQATT and SNEGSKA (reference sequence). V lost 5 bases and J lost 4; bases outside the gene matches: 5. The CDR3 contains 16 residues. The CDR3 region is CSARLAGGRGANVLTF. The CDR3 DNA is TGCAGTGCTCGACTAGCGGGAGGTCGAGGGGCCAACGTCCTGACTTTC.

This clonotype turned up a few times. The chain couples TRBV18 to TRBJ2-7; TRBD2 is a possible D gene (6 bases). The CDR3 is 14 amino acids. Trimming removed 1 base at V and 3 bases at J, with 10 bases between. Germline V gene data show CDR1 as KGHSH and CDR2 as LQKENI. CDR3: CASSPREADYEQYF. CDR3 DNA sequence: TGTGCCAGCTCACCACGGGAGGCCGACTACGAGCAGTACTTC.

This clonotype was recorded at least ten times. The J gene is TRBJ1-2, the V gene TRBV6-2 or TRBV6-3, with a tentative D call TRBD1 (6 bases). Germline V lookup: CDR1 MNHEY, CDR2 SVGEGT. V was shortened by 2 bases and J by 2 bases, with 15 bases between the two germline ends. The CDR3 length is 16 residues. This CDR3 is CASSYDRTGENYGYTF. The CDR3 bases are TGTGCCAGCAGTTACGACAGGACTGGGGAAAACTATGGCTACACCTTC.

This clonotype was counted ten times or more. The V gene is TRBV6-2 or TRBV6-3, the J gene TRBJ2-5, with D unclear. The CDR3 is made up of 14 amino acids. The germline V gene has CDR1 MNHEY and CDR2 SVGEGT. The ends were cut back, 2 bases at V and 0 bases at J, with 7 bases in the middle. The CDR3 sequence is CASSYGADQETQYF. DNA of the CDR3: TGTGCCAGCAGTTACGGAGCAGACCAAGAGACCCAGTACTTC.

This clonotype was picked up many times. This rearrangement joins TRBV2 to TRBJ2-3; no firm D call. Germline CDR1 is SNHLY and CDR2 is FYNNEI. V lost 4 bases and J lost 6, with 8 bases in between. CDR3 size: 12 residues. DNA for the CDR3: TGTGCCAGCAGTGGTAGACCCGATACGCAGTATTTT. The encoded protein is CASSGRPDTQYF.

This clonotype was observed at least ten times. V is TRBV7-9 and J is TRBJ2-3, with D perhaps TRBD2 (5 bases). There are 14 residues in the CDR3. V was cut by 6 bases and J by 1 base, with 11 bases left in between. In germline, CDR1 is SEHNR, CDR2 FQNEAQ (reference sequence). This CDR3 is CASRLLAGTDTQYF. As DNA, the CDR3 is TGTGCCAGCAGACTTCTAGCCGGCACAGATACGCAGTATTTT.

The sample holds many counts of this clonotype. The chain links TRBV12-3 or TRBV12-4 to TRBJ2-1; no clear D gene. This CDR3 comprises 16 residues. Trimming took off 2 bases at V and 0 bases at J, with 11 bases between the two ends. The CDR3 DNA follows: TGTGCCAGCAGTTTAAGGCTATCCAGCTCCTACAATGAGCAGTTCTTC. Translation gives CASSLRLSSSYNEQFF.

This clonotype was picked up many times. In DNA form, the CDR3 reads TGTGCCAGCAGCCCCGGGACTATCTATGGCTACACCTTC. This translates into CASSPGTIYGYTF. V and J are TRBV6-6 and TRBJ1-2; D perhaps matches TRBD1 (5 bases). Looked up from germline, CDR1 is MNHNY and CDR2 is SVGAGI (reference sequence). The CDR3 length is 13 residues. V was cut by 6 bases and J by 4 bases, with 12 bases left in between.

This clonotype has ten or more counts. The rearrangement links TRBV10-2 to TRBJ2-2, with unresolved D. Germline CDR1 and CDR2: WSHSY and SAAADI. Trimming left V 0 bases short and J 1 base short, with 6 bases between. This CDR3 has 15 residues. CDR3 in DNA: TGCGCCAGCAGTGAGTCGGCGCAGAACACCGGGGAGCTGTTTTTT. It is translated as CASSESAQNTGELFF.

The V and J genes are TRBV13 and TRBJ2-7; tentatively, D is TRBD1 (5 bases). The V end was cut by 6 bases, the J end by 4 bases, with 19 bases between. Per the germline V gene, CDR1 is PRHDT and CDR2 is FYEKMQ (reference sequence). The CDR3 runs 15 residues. This CDR3 reads CASSQGPYDGYEQYF. DNA of the CDR3: TGTGCCAGCAGTCAGGGCCCTTATGACGGGTACGAGCAGTACTTC.

The CDR3 loop is CSERTAIYEQYF. CDR3 in DNA: TGCAGCGAGAGGACAGCAATCTACGAGCAGTACTTC. The chain combines TRBV29-1 with TRBJ2-7, with D tentatively TRBD1 (6 bases). V dropped 7 bases and J dropped 3 bases, with 13 bases sitting between them. CDR3 size: 12 residues. Looked up from germline, CDR1 is SQVTM and CDR2 is ANQGSEA.

In its sample, this clonotype was seen a few times. The chain links TRBV7-8 to TRBJ2-5; D unclear. There are 18 residues in the CDR3. V was trimmed by 2 bases and J by 0 bases, leaving 19 bases between them. CDR1 is SGHVS and CDR2 is FQNEAQ in the germline V gene. As DNA, the CDR3 is TGTGCCAGCAGCTTATTAGGTTCGGCCCGAGAAGACCAAGAGACCCAGTACTTC. This translates into CASSLLGSAREDQETQYF.

This clonotype was counted ten times or more. The chain uses TRBV27 and TRBJ2-7; 11 bases are a match to TRBD2. The CDR3 has 15 residues. V lost 5 bases, J lost 3 bases, and 6 bases stayed unmatched. Germline CDR1 and CDR2: MNHEY and SMNVEV (reference sequence). The CDR3 DNA follows: TGTGCCAGCAGTAAACTAGCGGGAGTCTTCTACGAGCAGTACTTC. As protein: CASSKLAGVFYEQYF.

This clonotype came up many times. The gene calls are TRBV3-1 and TRBJ1-4; possibly TRBD1 for D (5 bases). V was pared by 7 bases and J by 0 bases, with 15 bases between. CDR3 length: 16 amino acids. CDR1 is LGHDT and CDR2 is YNNKEL in the germline V gene (reference sequence). This CDR3 reads CASTPGGGATNEKLFF. Written as DNA, the CDR3 is TGTGCCAGCACCCCTGGAGGAGGGGCAACTAATGAAAAACTGTTTTTT.

This clonotype was seen repeatedly, ten times or more. V and J are TRBV5-1 and TRBJ2-1, with unresolved D. The CDR3 runs 14 residues. The V end was cut by 4 bases, the J end by 0 bases, with 8 bases between. CDR1 SGHRS and CDR2 YFSETQ come from the germline V gene. In nucleotides, the CDR3 is TGCGCCAGCAGCACCTCTAGCTCCTACAATGAGCAGTTCTTC. Its translation: CASSTSSSYNEQFF.